This is a list of T cell receptor beta chains from one sample in a study of blood T cells in healthy people across ages. TCRdb re-analysed the 5' RACE reads in MiXCR, keeping a single row per CDR3 protein. In the table there are approximately 2,000,000 distinct CDR3 sequences, approximately 40% of which are singletons. Sequencing was performed on blood. Receptors originate from a human donor in good health. The conserved cysteine and the conserved F or W are not part of the CDR3 here. Fields, in order: V gene, clone size, CDR3 protein. Clone size is not always given. Where it is, it says once, few, many or a class for expanded clones.

v_gene: TRBV29-1
abundance: NA
CDR3aa: SAHRVGDTEAF

v_gene: TRBV6-6
abundance: few
CDR3aa: ASSQGAPVKQF

v_gene: TRBV5-1
abundance: many
CDR3aa: ASSTDRANYGYT

v_gene: TRBV12-3/TRBV12-4
abundance: NA
CDR3aa: ASSPFISGGNEQF

v_gene: TRBV7-6
abundance: few
CDR3aa: ASSLASGWPPQTYEQY

v_gene: TRBV6-1
abundance: NA
CDR3aa: ASRLRRDTQY

v_gene: TRBV27
abundance: NA
CDR3aa: ASSPPGQGFPNTEAF

v_gene: TRBV28
abundance: few
CDR3aa: ASRYLTNSPLH

v_gene: TRBV4-3
abundance: many
CDR3aa: ASSQEPEGVGANVLT

v_gene: TRBV6-6
abundance: few
CDR3aa: ASSLQGARVYEQY

v_gene: TRBV10-3
abundance: NA
CDR3aa: AISSGTGTYYGYT

v_gene: TRBV7-9
abundance: NA
CDR3aa: ASSLTTGQEAQY

v_gene: TRBV4-2
abundance: NA
CDR3aa: ASSTRDYTDTQY

v_gene: TRBV24-1
abundance: NA
CDR3aa: ATSPTSGETNEQF

v_gene: TRBV6-1
abundance: few
CDR3aa: AGSEAPEGGRGTQY

v_gene: TRBV4-3
abundance: few
CDR3aa: ASSQEGREVTDTQY

v_gene: TRBV4-2
abundance: NA
CDR3aa: ASSQVGSENYGYT

v_gene: TRBV7-2
abundance: NA
CDR3aa: ASSYVDYGYT

v_gene: TRBV12-3/TRBV12-4
abundance: few
CDR3aa: ASSWTVPPQLNEQF

v_gene: TRBV12-3/TRBV12-4
abundance: NA
CDR3aa: ASSLKLGSMHYGYT

v_gene: TRBV20-1
abundance: NA
CDR3aa: SGRTAGKDTQY

v_gene: TRBV5-5
abundance: NA
CDR3aa: ASSLGETQETQY

v_gene: TRBV12-5
abundance: few
CDR3aa: ASGTDSGPLH

v_gene: TRBV29-1
abundance: NA
CDR3aa: SLQRTLEDETQY

v_gene: TRBV3-1
abundance: NA
CDR3aa: ASSQLRGLTQETQY

v_gene: TRBV20-1
abundance: few
CDR3aa: SARVRPYRGQDTYEQY

v_gene: TRBV6-5
abundance: few
CDR3aa: ASSYIGQAIEETQY

v_gene: TRBV29-1
abundance: many
CDR3aa: SVDGRGGLNEQF

v_gene: TRBV11-2
abundance: few
CDR3aa: ASAGLNEQF

v_gene: TRBV6-5
abundance: few
CDR3aa: ASSPEGQVRGYT

v_gene: TRBV20-1
abundance: NA
CDR3aa: SAVQGSTDTQY

v_gene: TRBV20-1
abundance: NA
CDR3aa: SARGSPGTAGETQY

v_gene: TRBV20-1
abundance: NA
CDR3aa: SAIPRDRGPTEAF

v_gene: TRBV12-5
abundance: once
CDR3aa: ASGRSGGQLDNEQF

v_gene: TRBV29-1
abundance: NA
CDR3aa: SVDPAPYNEQF

v_gene: TRBV28
abundance: NA
CDR3aa: ASSLEGMWEKLF

v_gene: TRBV28
abundance: few
CDR3aa: ASDQGANVLT

v_gene: TRBV11-2
abundance: NA
CDR3aa: ASSLSPGDGDTQY

v_gene: TRBV7-6
abundance: few
CDR3aa: ASSLGTEAQY

v_gene: TRBV3-1
abundance: few
CDR3aa: ASLDRGAPTQY

v_gene: TRBV3-1
abundance: NA
CDR3aa: ASSQRSSGGPYNEQF

v_gene: TRBV7-2
abundance: NA
CDR3aa: ASSFGGKDTQY

v_gene: TRBV14
abundance: NA
CDR3aa: ASSRTGQLEYGYT

v_gene: TRBV20-1
abundance: NA
CDR3aa: SAPLAGGYNGQF

v_gene: TRBV7-2
abundance: once
CDR3aa: ASSSGRAQQY

v_gene: TRBV11-1
abundance: NA
CDR3aa: ASSRGFSGSLEAF

v_gene: TRBV5-6
abundance: NA
CDR3aa: ASSLARGQGTQY

v_gene: TRBV20-1
abundance: NA
CDR3aa: SAAASGSTGELF

v_gene: TRBV14
abundance: NA
CDR3aa: ASSQEGTSEQY

v_gene: TRBV28
abundance: few
CDR3aa: ASSLYNSYEQF

v_gene: TRBV5-1
abundance: few
CDR3aa: ASSLDGGADEKLF

v_gene: TRBV6-5
abundance: NA
CDR3aa: ASSYSIGETGANVLT

v_gene: TRBV5-1
abundance: NA
CDR3aa: ASSLHIQGSDYGYT

v_gene: TRBV5-5
abundance: NA
CDR3aa: ASSLRSDNNEQF

v_gene: TRBV23-1
abundance: NA
CDR3aa: ARLKDRSNQPQH

v_gene: TRBV19
abundance: few
CDR3aa: ASSGQVAGEQY

v_gene: TRBV12-3/TRBV12-4
abundance: many
CDR3aa: ASSFDGQQY

v_gene: TRBV7-9
abundance: NA
CDR3aa: ASSPLSYQETQY